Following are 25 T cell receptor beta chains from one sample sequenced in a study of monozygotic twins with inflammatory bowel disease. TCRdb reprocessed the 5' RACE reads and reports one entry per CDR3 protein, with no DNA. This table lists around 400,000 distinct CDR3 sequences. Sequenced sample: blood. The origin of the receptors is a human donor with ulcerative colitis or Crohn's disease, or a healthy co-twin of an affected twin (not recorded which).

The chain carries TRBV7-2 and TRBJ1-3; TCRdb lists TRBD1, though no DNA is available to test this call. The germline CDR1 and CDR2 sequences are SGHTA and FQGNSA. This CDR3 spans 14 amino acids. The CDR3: CASSGQGTGNTIYF. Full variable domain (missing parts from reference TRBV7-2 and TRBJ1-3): GAGVSQSPSNKVTEKGKDVELRCDPISGHTALYWYRQSLGQGLEFLIYFQGNSAPDKSGLPSDRFSAERTGGSVSTLTIQRTQQEDSAVYLCASSGQGTGNTIYFGEGSWLTVV.

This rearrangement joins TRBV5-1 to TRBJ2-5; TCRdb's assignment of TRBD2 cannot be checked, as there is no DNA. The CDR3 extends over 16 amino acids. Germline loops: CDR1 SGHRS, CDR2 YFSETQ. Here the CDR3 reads CASSSESWGTLKTQYF.

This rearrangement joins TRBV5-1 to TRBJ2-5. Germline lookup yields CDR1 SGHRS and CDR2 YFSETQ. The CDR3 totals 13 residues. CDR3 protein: CASSLILQETQYF.

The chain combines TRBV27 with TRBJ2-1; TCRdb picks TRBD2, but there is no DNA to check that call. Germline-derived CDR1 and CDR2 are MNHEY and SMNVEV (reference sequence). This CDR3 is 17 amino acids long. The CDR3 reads CASSPGTSGSSLNEQFF.

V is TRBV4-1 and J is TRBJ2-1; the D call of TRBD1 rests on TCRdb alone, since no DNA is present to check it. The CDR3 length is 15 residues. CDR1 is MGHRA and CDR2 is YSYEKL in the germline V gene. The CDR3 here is CASSGGTGVQNEQFF.

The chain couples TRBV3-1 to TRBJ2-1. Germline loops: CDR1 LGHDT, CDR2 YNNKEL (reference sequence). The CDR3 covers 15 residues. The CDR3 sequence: CASSQDMTLLDEQFF.

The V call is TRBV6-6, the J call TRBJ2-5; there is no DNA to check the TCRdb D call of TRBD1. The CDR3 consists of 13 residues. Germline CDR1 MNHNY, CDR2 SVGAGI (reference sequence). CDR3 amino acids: CASSYPPRDVKYF.

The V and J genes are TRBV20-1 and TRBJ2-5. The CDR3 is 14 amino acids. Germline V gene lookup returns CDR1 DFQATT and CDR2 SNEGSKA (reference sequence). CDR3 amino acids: CSATIIGKDETQYF.

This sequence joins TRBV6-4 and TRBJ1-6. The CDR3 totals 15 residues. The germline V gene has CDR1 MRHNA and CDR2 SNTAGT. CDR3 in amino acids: CASSAEAGESSPLHF.

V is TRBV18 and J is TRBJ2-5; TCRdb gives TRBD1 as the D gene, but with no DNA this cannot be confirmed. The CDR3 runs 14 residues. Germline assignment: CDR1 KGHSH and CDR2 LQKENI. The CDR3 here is CASSEGTSQETQYF.

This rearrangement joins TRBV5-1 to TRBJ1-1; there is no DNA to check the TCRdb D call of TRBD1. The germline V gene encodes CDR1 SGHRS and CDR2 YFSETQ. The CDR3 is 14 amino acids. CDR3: CASSSTGGNTEAFF.

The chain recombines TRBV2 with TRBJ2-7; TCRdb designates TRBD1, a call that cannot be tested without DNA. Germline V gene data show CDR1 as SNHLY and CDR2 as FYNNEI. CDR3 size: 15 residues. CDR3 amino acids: CATKPNRDPTYEQYF.

The CDR3 reads CASYKTGNQFF. The chain carries TRBV27 and TRBJ2-1; without DNA, the TCRdb call of TRBD1 cannot be checked. Looked up from germline, CDR1 is MNHEY and CDR2 is SMNVEV (reference sequence). The CDR3 length is 11 residues.

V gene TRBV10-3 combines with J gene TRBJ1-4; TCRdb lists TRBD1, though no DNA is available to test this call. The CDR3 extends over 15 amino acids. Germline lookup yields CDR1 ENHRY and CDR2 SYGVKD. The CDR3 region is CAISESNRGGEKLFF.

CDR3 sequence: CASSQRGLANTGELFF. The rearrangement joins TRBV4-1 to TRBJ2-2. Germline CDR1 and CDR2: MGHRA and YSYEKL. The CDR3 is 16 amino acids.

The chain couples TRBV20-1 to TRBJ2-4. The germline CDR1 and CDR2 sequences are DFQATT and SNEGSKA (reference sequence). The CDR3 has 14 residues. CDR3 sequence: CSAPNGLAINIQYF.

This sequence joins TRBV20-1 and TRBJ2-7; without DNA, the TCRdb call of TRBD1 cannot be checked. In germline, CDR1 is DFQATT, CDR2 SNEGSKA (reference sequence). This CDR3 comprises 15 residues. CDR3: CSAPPHTGGKGEQYF.

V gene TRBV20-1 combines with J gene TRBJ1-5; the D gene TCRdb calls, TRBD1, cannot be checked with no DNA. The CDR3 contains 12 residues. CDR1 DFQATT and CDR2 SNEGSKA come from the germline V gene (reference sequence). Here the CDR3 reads CSAATGGQPQHF.

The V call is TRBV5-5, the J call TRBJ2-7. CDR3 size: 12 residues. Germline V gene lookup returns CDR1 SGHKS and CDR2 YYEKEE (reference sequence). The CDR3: CASSIWNYEQYF.

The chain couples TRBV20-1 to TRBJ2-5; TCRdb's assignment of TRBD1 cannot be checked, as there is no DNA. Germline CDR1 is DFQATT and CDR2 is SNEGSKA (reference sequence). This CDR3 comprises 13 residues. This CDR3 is CSGQGQLQETQYF.

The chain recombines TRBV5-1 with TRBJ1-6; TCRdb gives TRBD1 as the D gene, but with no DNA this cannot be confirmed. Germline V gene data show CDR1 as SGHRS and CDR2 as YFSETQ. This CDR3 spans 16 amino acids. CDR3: CASTRGAGQGDSPLHF. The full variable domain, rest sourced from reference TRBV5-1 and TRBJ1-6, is KAGVTQTPRYLIKTRGQQVTLSCSPISGHRSVSWYQQTPGQGLQFLFEYFSETQRNKGNFPGRFSGRQFSNSRSEMNVSTLELGDSALYLCASTRGAGQGDSPLHFGNGTRLTVT.

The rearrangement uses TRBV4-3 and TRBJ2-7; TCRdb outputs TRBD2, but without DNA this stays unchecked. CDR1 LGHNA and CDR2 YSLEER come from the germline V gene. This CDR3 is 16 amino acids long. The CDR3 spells CASSQVGPSQVREQYF.

This chain's CDR3 is CASTDGGYGYTF. The chain recombines TRBV7-9 with TRBJ1-2. The CDR3 extends over 12 amino acids. Germline values: CDR1 SEHNR, CDR2 FQNEAQ (reference sequence).

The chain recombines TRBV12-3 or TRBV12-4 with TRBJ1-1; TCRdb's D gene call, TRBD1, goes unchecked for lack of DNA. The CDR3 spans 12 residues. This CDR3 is CASRVSGGKAFF.

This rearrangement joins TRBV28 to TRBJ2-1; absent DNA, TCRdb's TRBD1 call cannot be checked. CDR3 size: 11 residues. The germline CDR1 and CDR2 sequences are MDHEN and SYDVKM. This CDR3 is CASSPDQEQFF.